This TCR beta chain was obtained from a study of T cells expressing NK-cell markers. For the study at large: CD3+CD56+NKG2C+, CD3+CD56+NKG2C- and CD3+CD56-NKG2C+ T cells, once sorted, supplied the TCR beta repertoires.

Points on this clonotype: Its antigen remains unknown.

Reprocessing the 5' RACE reads, TCRdb reports a single entry for every CDR3 protein and omits DNA. Here the sample table reports 250,000 to 300,000 distinct CDR3 sequences. The CDR3 is 15 amino acids. CDR1 and CDR2 (germline): SGHRS, YFSETQ. The study's findings and limits: Topping the CD3+CD56-NKG2C+ fraction as well were these clonotypes, in a handful of donors. The share of CD8+ T cells held by dominant NKG2C+ clonotypes was about 1.0-7.5% in several donors.

The sequence came from a man younger than 35 in good health. The V and J genes are TRBV5-1 and TRBJ2-3; TCRdb's D call, TRBD2, is unchecked because there is no DNA. Sequencing was carried out using blood T cells: a sorted CD56 or NKG2C T cell subset, CD4+ or CD8+ T cells, or bulk PBMC T cells (not recorded which). Here the CDR3 reads CASSPRTSGGVTQYF.